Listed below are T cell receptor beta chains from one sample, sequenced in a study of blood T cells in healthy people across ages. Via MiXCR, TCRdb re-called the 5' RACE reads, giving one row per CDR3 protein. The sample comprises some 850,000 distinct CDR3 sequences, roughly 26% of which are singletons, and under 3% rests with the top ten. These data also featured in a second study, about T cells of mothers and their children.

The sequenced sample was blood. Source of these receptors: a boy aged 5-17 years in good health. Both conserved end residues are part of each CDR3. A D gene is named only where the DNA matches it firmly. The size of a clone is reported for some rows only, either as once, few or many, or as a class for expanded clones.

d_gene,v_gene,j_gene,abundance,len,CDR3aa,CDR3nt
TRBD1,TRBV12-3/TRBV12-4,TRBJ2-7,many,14,CASRRTGSSYEQYF,TGTGCCAGCAGGCGGACAGGGAGCTCCTACGAGCAGTACTTC
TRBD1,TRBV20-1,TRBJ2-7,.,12,CSATQDRAEQYF,TGCAGTGCTACTCAGGACAGGGCCGAGCAGTACTTC
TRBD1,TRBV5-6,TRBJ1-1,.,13,CASSLDRGTLAFF,TGTGCCAGCAGCTTGGACAGGGGTACGCTGGCTTTCTTT
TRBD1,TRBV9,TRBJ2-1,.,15,CASSVGTGPYNEQFF,TGTGCCAGCAGCGTGGGGACAGGGCCGTACAATGAGCAGTTCTTC
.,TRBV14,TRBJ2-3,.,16,CASSQGMGKGVDTQYF,TGTGCCAGCAGCCAAGGCATGGGAAAAGGCGTAGATACGCAGTATTTT
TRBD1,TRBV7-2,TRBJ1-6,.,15,CASSLSGTGYSPLHF,TGTGCCAGCAGCTTATCCGGGACAGGGTACTCACCCCTCCACTTT
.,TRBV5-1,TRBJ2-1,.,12,CASSPASYEQFF,TGCGCCAGCAGCCCGGCCTCATATGAGCAGTTCTTC
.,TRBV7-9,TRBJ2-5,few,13,CASSRDTGGTQYF,TGTGCCAGCAGCCGGGACACCGGTGGGACCCAGTACTTC
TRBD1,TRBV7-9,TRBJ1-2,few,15,CASSGRQGWDYGYTF,TGTGCCAGCAGCGGAAGACAGGGTTGGGACTATGGCTACACCTTC
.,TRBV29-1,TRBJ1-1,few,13,CSVLGPLNTEAFF,TGCAGCGTCCTGGGACCTTTGAACACTGAAGCTTTCTTT
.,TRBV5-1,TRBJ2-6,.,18,CASSLAPGASSGANVLTF,TGCGCCAGCAGCTTGGCCCCAGGGGCCAGCTCTGGGGCCAACGTCCTGACTTTC
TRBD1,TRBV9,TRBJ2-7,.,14,CASSAGQGSNEQYF,TGTGCCAGCAGCGCCGGACAGGGCTCCAACGAGCAGTACTTC
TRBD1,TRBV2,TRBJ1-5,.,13,CASSETGDQPQHF,TGTGCCAGCAGTGAGACAGGGGATCAGCCCCAGCATTTT
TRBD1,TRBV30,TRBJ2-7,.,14,CAWSPGQGYYEQYF,TGTGCCTGGAGCCCGGGACAGGGATACTACGAGCAGTACTTC
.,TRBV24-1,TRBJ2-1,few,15,CATSDLGNRVDEQFF,TGTGCCACCAGTGATTTAGGGAACAGGGTGGATGAGCAGTTCTTC
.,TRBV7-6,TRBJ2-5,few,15,CASSPPLGGQETQYF,TGTGCCAGCAGCCCCCCTTTGGGGGGCCAGGAGACCCAGTACTTC
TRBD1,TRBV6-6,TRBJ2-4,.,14,CASKLGTEGNIQYF,TGTGCCAGCAAGCTTGGGACAGAGGGAAACATTCAGTACTTC
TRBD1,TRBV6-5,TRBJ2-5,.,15,CASSTLTGGRGTQYF,TGTGCCAGCAGTACGTTGACAGGGGGGCGCGGGACCCAGTACTTC
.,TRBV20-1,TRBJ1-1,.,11,CSARYREFGFF,TGCAGTGCTAGATACAGGGAGTTTGGTTTCTTT
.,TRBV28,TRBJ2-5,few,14,CASSLESYQETQYF,TGTGCCAGCAGTTTGGAGAGCTACCAAGAGACCCAGTACTTC
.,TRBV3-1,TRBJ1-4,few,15,CASSQDRQGYEKLFF,TGTGCCAGCAGCCAAGATCGGCAGGGTTATGAAAAACTGTTTTTT
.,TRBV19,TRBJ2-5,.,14,CASSKGALGGEQYF,TGTGCCAGTAGTAAGGGGGCCCTCGGCGGGGAGCAGTACTTC
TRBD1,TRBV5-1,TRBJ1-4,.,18,CASSAGTGRVTTNEKLFF,TGCGCCAGCAGCGCGGGGACAGGGAGGGTTACAACTAATGAAAAACTGTTTTTT
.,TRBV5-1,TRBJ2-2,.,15,CASSRDTANTRELFF,TGCGCCAGCAGCCGAGACACCGCGAACACCAGGGAGCTGTTTTTT
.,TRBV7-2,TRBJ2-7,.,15,CASSFRTGLDYEQYF,TGTGCCAGCAGCTTCAGAACGGGGTTAGACTACGAGCAGTACTTC
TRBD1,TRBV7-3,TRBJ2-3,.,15,CASSPGTGFTDTQYF,TGTGCCAGCAGCCCCGGGACAGGGTTCACAGATACGCAGTATTTT
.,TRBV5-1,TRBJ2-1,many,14,CASSYRPSGNEQFF,TGCGCCAGCAGCTACCGGCCCTCGGGAAATGAGCAGTTCTTC
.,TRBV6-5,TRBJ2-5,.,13,CASSPGSGETQYF,TGTGCCAGCAGTCCAGGCAGCGGGGAGACCCAGTACTTC
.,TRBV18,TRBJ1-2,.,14,CASSPQGRGYGYTF,TGTGCCAGCTCACCACAAGGTAGAGGCTATGGCTACACCTTC
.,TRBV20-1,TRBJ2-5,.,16,CSASDSRRPDQETQYF,TGCAGTGCTTCGGACAGCCGAAGACCGGACCAAGAGACCCAGTACTTC
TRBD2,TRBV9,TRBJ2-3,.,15,CASSAHRTSTDTQYF,TGTGCCAGCAGCGCCCACAGGACTAGTACAGATACGCAGTATTTT
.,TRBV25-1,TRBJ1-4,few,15,CASSESKAYNEKLFF,TGTGCCAGCAGTGAATCGAAAGCCTACAATGAAAAACTGTTTTTT
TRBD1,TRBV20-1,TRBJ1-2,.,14,CSAKPPDRVYGYTF,TGCAGTGCTAAACCTCCGGACAGGGTCTATGGCTACACCTTC
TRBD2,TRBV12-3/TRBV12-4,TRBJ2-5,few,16,CASSLVLAGAKETQYF,TGTGCCAGCAGTTTAGTTCTAGCGGGGGCCAAAGAGACCCAGTACTTC